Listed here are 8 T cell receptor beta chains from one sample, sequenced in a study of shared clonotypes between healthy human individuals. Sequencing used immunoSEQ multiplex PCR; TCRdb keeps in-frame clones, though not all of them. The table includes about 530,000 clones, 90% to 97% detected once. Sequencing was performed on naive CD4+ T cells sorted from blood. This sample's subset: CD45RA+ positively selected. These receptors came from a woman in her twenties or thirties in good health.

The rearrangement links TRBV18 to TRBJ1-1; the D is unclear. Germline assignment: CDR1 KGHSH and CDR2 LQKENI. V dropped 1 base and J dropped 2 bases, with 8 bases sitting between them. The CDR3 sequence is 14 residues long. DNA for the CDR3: TGTGCCAGCTCACCACTAGAGACTAACACTGAAGCTTTCTTT. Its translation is CASSPLETNTEAFF.

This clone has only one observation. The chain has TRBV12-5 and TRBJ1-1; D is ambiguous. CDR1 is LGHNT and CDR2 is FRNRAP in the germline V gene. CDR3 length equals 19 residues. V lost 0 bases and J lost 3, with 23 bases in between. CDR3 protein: CASGLVLGRAEVWDTEAFF. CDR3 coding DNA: TGTGCTAGTGGTTTGGTACTCGGTAGGGCCGAGGTGTGGGACACTGAAGCTTTCTTT.

CDR3 protein: CASSLSTSLSLGELFF. The CDR3 DNA is TGTGCCAGCAGCTTGTCAACTAGCCTAAGTCTCGGGGAGCTGTTTTTT. This chain uses TRBV5-8 with TRBJ2-2; TRBD2 might be the D (6 bases). Trimming took 1 base from V and 7 from J, leaving 17 bases between them. The CDR3 loop spans 16 amino acids. The germline V gene encodes CDR1 SGHTS and CDR2 YDEGEE.

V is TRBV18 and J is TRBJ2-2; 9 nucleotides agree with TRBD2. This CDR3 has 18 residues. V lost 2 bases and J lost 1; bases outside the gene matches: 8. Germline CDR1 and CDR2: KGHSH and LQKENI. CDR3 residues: CASSPNFLREGNTGELFF. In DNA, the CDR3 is TGTGCCAGCTCACCAAATTTTCTGCGGGAGGGGAACACCGGGGAGCTGTTTTTT.

CDR3 amino acids: CASSGEGLAVTDTQYF. The CDR3 bases are TGTGCCAGCAGCGGGGAGGGACTAGCCGTGACAGATACGCAGTATTTT. V gene TRBV9 combines with J gene TRBJ2-3, with 9 positions matching TRBD2. Germline CDR1 and CDR2: SGDLS and YYNGEE. The CDR3 totals 16 residues. J was trimmed by 3 bases and V by 3 bases; bases with no gene match: 8.

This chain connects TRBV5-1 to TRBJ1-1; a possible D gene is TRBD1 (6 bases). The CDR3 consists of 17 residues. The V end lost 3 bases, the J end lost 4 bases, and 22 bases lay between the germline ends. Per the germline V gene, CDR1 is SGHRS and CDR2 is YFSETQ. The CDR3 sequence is CASSYYPSGEGITEAFF. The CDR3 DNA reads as TGCGCCAGCAGCTACTATCCCTCAGGGGAAGGGATCACTGAAGCTTTCTTT.

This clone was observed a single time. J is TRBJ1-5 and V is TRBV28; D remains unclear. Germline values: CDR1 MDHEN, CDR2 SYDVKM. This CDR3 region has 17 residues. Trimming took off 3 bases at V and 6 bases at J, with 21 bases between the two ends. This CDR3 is CASSFGERWRTGQPQHF. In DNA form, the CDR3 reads TGTGCCAGCAGTTTCGGGGAGCGTTGGCGGACGGGTCAGCCCCAGCATTTT.

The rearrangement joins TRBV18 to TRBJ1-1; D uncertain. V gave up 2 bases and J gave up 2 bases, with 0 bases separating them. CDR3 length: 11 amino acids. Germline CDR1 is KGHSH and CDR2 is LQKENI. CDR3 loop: CASSPNTEAFF. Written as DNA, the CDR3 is TGTGCCAGCTCACCAAACACTGAAGCTTTCTTT.